A single sample is the source of the 9 T cell receptor beta chains below, sequenced in a study of blood T cell repertoires in COVID-19 (dated by TCRdb to about 2020). The receptor library was made with the immunoSEQ multiplex PCR assay. TCRdb carries this immuneACCESS record with in-frame sequences only. Its versions omit some clonotypes, under half of them owing to an unresolved V gene in the studies checked, with the rest unexplained. The sample includes hundreds of thousands of clones, with more than 90% observed a single time. Around 2.5% of the sample goes to the ten largest clones. The sample was PBMCs or T cells enriched from blood (not recorded which). The origin of the receptors is a man between 60 and 70 years old who had recovered from COVID-19.

This clone was detected only once. The genes are TRBV6-2 or TRBV6-3 and TRBJ2-5; D may be TRBD2 (5 bases). Trimming pared 4 bases from V and 2 bases from J, leaving 11 bases between. Looked up from germline, CDR1 is MNHEY and CDR2 is SVGEGT. The CDR3 totals 14 residues. The CDR3 sequence is CASSFSDLQETQYF. The CDR3 bases are TGTGCCAGCAGTTTTTCGGACTTACAAGAGACCCAGTACTTC.

This chain uses TRBV24-1 with TRBJ2-1; no firm D call. Germline V lookup: CDR1 KGHDR, CDR2 SFDVKD. V lost 5 bases and J 9 bases, leaving 13 bases between the germline ends. The CDR3 loop spans 13 amino acids. CDR3 residues: CATSALYNAEQFF. CDR3 nucleotide sequence: TGTGCCACCAGTGCTTTATACAATGCTGAGCAGTTCTTC.

The genes are TRBV24-1 and TRBJ2-3; D might be TRBD2 (7 bases). V was cut by 9 bases and J by 2 bases, with 14 bases left in between. The CDR3 has 14 residues. The germline gives CDR1 KGHDR, CDR2 SFDVKD. CDR3 region: CATAGAGNTDTQYF. CDR3 DNA: TGTGCCACCGCGGGGGCAGGGAACACAGATACGCAGTATTTT.

V usage is TRBV6-5 and J usage is TRBJ2-3, with a possible D match to TRBD1 (5 bases). The germline gives CDR1 MNHEY, CDR2 SVGAGI. CDR3 length: 15 amino acids. V was clipped by 2 bases and J by 4 bases, with 13 bases between them. CDR3 sequence (DNA): TGTGCCAGCAGTTACACCCGCCAGGGTCCAGATACGCAGTATTTT. Its translation is CASSYTRQGPDTQYF.

Here the CDR3 reads CASSLLLAGGRFHNEQFF. CDR3 sequence (DNA): TGTGCCAGCAGCTTATTACTAGCGGGGGGGCGTTTCCACAATGAGCAGTTCTTC. The V and J genes are TRBV7-9 and TRBJ2-1; 13 bases align to TRBD2. This CDR3 region has 18 residues. V was clipped by 2 bases and J by 5 bases; unmatched bases: 9. Germline CDR1 and CDR2: SEHNR and FQNEAQ (reference sequence).

The sample holds a few counts of this clone. V usage is TRBV3-1 (or the pseudogene TRBV3-2) and J usage is TRBJ1-6; the D is unclear. Germline lookup yields CDR1 LGHDT and CDR2 YNNKEL (reference sequence). This CDR3 contains 16 residues. The germline V and J ends were trimmed by 5 bases and 0 bases, with 11 bases remaining between them. CDR3 nucleotide sequence: TGTGCCAGCAGCTCCCGAACGAGCTCCTATAATTCACCCCTCCACTTT. Its protein is CASSSRTSSYNSPLHF.

V is TRBV7-3 and J is TRBJ1-2; maybe TRBD1 (5 bases). The CDR3 loop spans 14 amino acids. The germline CDR1 and CDR2 sequences are SGHTA and FQGTGA. Trimming removed 2 bases from V and 0 bases from J, with 7 bases in between. The DNA for the CDR3 is TGTGCCAGCAGCTTAGGAGGGGCTAACTATGGCTACACCTTC. It is translated as CASSLGGANYGYTF.

V is TRBV9 and J is TRBJ2-2, with D possibly being TRBD2 (5 bases). The CDR3 is made up of 15 amino acids. Between the trimmed V and J ends, which lost 3 bases and 4 bases, there was a span of 13 bases. Germline assignment: CDR1 SGDLS and CDR2 YYNGEE. The CDR3 coding sequence is TGTGCCAGCAGCGACTCTAGCTCGGGCACCGGGGAGCTGTTTTTT. Its protein product is CASSDSSSGTGELFF.

The chain employs TRBV4-1 and TRBJ1-4, with 7 bases fitting TRBD1. The CDR3 extends over 16 amino acids. Germline CDR1 reads MGHRA; CDR2 reads YSYEKL. V was clipped by 4 bases and J by 1 base; unmatched bases: 6. The CDR3, as DNA: TGCGCCAGCAGCCCTACACGACAGGGAACTAATGAAAAACTGTTTTTT. Protein sequence: CASSPTRQGTNEKLFF.